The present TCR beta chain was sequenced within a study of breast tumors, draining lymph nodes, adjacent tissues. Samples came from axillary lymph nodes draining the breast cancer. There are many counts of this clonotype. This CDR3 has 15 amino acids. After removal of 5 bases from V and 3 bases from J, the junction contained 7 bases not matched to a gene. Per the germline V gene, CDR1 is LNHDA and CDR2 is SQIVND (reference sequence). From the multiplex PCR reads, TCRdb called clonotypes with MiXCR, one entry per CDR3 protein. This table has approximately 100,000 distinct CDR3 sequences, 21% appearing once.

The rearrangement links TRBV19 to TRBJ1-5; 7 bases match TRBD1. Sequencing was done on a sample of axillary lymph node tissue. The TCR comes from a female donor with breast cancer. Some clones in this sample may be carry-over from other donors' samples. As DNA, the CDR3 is TGTGCCAGTAGTCAGGACAGGCGCCTCAATCAGCCCCAGCATTTT. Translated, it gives CASSQDRRLNQPQHF.